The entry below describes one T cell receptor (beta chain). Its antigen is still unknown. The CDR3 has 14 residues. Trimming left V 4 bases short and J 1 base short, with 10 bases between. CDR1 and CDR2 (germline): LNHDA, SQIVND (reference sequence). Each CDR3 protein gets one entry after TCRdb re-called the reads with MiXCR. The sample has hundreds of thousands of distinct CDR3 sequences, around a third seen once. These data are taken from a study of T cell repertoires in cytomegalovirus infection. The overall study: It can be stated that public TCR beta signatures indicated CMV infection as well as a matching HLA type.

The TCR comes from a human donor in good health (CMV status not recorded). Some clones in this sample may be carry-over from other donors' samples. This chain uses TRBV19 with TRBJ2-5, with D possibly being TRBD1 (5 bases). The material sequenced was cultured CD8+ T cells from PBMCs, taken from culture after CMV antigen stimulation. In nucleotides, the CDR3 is TGTGCCAGTAGTACAGGGTTCGGCCAAGAGACCCAGTACTTC. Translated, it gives CASSTGFGQETQYF.